These 27 T cell receptor beta chains share one sample of origin, sequenced in a study of blood T cell repertoires in COVID-19. The data were produced by immunoSEQ multiplex PCR, yet TCRdb's version contains in-frame clones alone and is incomplete. Of around 300,000 clones in the sample, 70% to 90% are singletons; the top ten hold 5.5% to 8%. Source material: peripheral blood. These receptors all come from a woman in her forties or fifties with COVID-19, enrolled during active disease.

J is TRBJ1-5 and V is TRBV5-8; TRBD1 matches at 7 bases. The CDR3 has 13 residues. With V trimmed by 7 bases and J by 5 bases, 6 bases remained unmatched. Germline V gives CDR1 SGHTS, CDR2 YDEGEE. The CDR3 DNA follows: TGTGCCAGCGCGACAGGGATGGATCAGCCCCAGCATTTT. The encoded protein is CASATGMDQPQHF.

Regarding this clone: Germline is not matched at one junction end, which may reflect a read error. This chain links TRBV6-1 with TRBJ1-2; the D gene is possibly TRBD1 (5 bases). The CDR3 consists of 14 residues. Germline CDR1 is MNHNS and CDR2 is SASEGT. Here the CDR3 reads CASREGSGVYGYTF. Here the CDR3 DNA reads TGTGCCAGCAGGGAAGGGTCGGGGGTCTATGGCTACACCTTC.

A single count supports this clone. The chain joins TRBV5-6 to TRBJ2-7, with 9 positions matching TRBD1. The CDR3 covers 16 residues. Germline CDR1 reads SGHDT; CDR2 reads YYEEEE. With 1 base clipped from V and 3 bases from J, the junction kept 8 bases outside the gene matches. In DNA, the CDR3 is TGTGCCAGCAGCTTGAGGATCGGACAGGGGATCTACGAGCAGTACTTC. Amino acids: CASSLRIGQGIYEQYF.

The chain couples TRBV6-2 or TRBV6-3 to TRBJ2-1; 16 nucleotides match TRBD2. The CDR3 totals 19 residues. The J segment lost 0 bases and the V segment lost 4 bases, leaving 6 bases of the junction unmatched. Per the germline V gene, CDR1 is MNHEY and CDR2 is SVGEGT. The DNA for the CDR3 is TGTGCCAGCAGTTCGTCGGGACTAGCGGGAGGGCCCTCCTACAATGAGCAGTTCTTC. It specifies CASSSSGLAGGPSYNEQFF.

The chain employs TRBV19 and TRBJ2-2; 16 positions agree with TRBD2. Germline assignment: CDR1 LNHDA and CDR2 SQIVND (reference sequence). J gave up 4 bases and V 5 bases, and 4 bases lay outside the gene matches. The CDR3 consists of 17 residues. Here the CDR3 reads CASSPGTSGRVTGELFF. CDR3 coding DNA: TGTGCCAGTAGTCCCGGGACTAGCGGGAGGGTCACCGGGGAGCTGTTTTTT.

This clone appeared a single time. The chain joins TRBV25-1 to TRBJ2-5; maybe TRBD1 (6 bases). The germline CDR1 and CDR2 sequences are MGHDK and SYGVNS. The length of the CDR3 is 15 residues. The V end was cut by 8 bases, the J end by 5 bases, with 21 bases between. For the CDR3, the DNA is TGTGCCAGCCGGGCGGCGAGGGGGAGTATGGAGACCCAGTACTTC. This sequence encodes CASRAARGSMETQYF.

V gene TRBV15 combines with J gene TRBJ2-3; D is possibly TRBD2 (6 bases). Trimming removed 5 bases at V and 3 bases at J, with 18 bases between. Germline CDR1 and CDR2: LNHNV and YYDKDF (reference sequence). This CDR3 region has 16 residues. The CDR3 DNA is TGTGCCACCAGCCGAGCATCTTTCGGGGGTACAGATACGCAGTATTTT. This codes for CATSRASFGGTDTQYF.

The chain employs TRBV11-3 and TRBJ1-6, with no clear D. Germline CDR1 SGHNT, CDR2 YENEEA. The length of the CDR3 is 16 residues. V dropped 2 bases and J dropped 0 bases, with 8 bases sitting between them. CDR3 bases: TGTGCCAGCAGCTTAAGTTTCAGCTCCTATAATTCACCCCTCCACTTT. Translating it yields CASSLSFSSYNSPLHF.

The rearrangement uses TRBV6-4 and TRBJ2-7; D possibly corresponds to TRBD2 (5 bases). The V gene's germline CDR1 is MRHNA and CDR2 SNTAGT. V lost 7 bases and J lost 3, with 16 bases in between. CDR3 length equals 14 residues. The CDR3 DNA follows: TGTGCCAGCATGTGGCGAAGAGGAGGCTACGAGCAGTACTTC. It codes for CASMWRRGGYEQYF.

This clone has a single count. The rearrangement joins TRBV5-4 to TRBJ2-7, with D perhaps matching TRBD1 (6 bases). This CDR3 has 13 residues. Trimming took 4 bases from V and 2 from J, leaving 10 bases between them. Germline CDR1 reads SGHNT; CDR2 reads YYREEE (reference sequence). The CDR3 sequence: CASSLQGTYEQYF. DNA of the CDR3: TGTGCCAGCAGCCTACAGGGTACCTACGAGCAGTACTTC.

CDR3 DNA: TGTGCCAGCAGCGATAACCCAGGAGGGGGCAGCTCTGGCTACACCTTC. Protein sequence: CASSDNPGGGSSGYTF. The chain links TRBV6-4 to TRBJ1-2, with 7 bases matching TRBD1. In germline, CDR1 is MRHNA, CDR2 SNTAGT. The J segment lost 7 bases and the V segment lost 6 bases, leaving 17 bases of the junction unmatched. This CDR3 is built from 16 residues.

This chain uses TRBV5-5 with TRBJ2-2; no firm D call. CDR1 SGHKS and CDR2 YYEKEE come from the germline V gene (reference sequence). V lost 5 bases and J lost 5, with 10 bases in between. The CDR3 consists of 13 residues. The CDR3 DNA reads TGTGCCAGCAGGAACCGTAGTACCGGGGAGCTGTTTTTT. This translates into CASRNRSTGELFF.

The rearrangement uses TRBV25-1 and TRBJ1-4, with 9 positions matching TRBD1. CDR3 length equals 16 residues. V gave up 1 base and J gave up 2 bases; unmatched junction bases: 2. Germline loops: CDR1 MGHDK, CDR2 SYGVNS. In DNA form, the CDR3 reads TGTGCCAGCAGTGAATTTACAGGGGGCACTAATGAAAAACTGTTTTTT. This encodes CASSEFTGGTNEKLFF.

V and J are TRBV2 and TRBJ2-6; 10 nucleotides agree with TRBD2. The length of the CDR3 is 17 residues. Germline V gene lookup returns CDR1 SNHLY and CDR2 FYNNEI. The V and J ends lost 4 bases and 2 bases, in that order; junction bases with no gene match: 5. The DNA for the CDR3 is TGTGCCAGCAGTGGGCTAGCGGGAGCTGCTGGGGCCAACGTCCTGACTTTC. Protein product: CASSGLAGAAGANVLTF.

V usage is TRBV5-6 and J usage is TRBJ2-7; weak D call: TRBD2 (5 bases). The CDR3 spans 13 residues. Germline lookup yields CDR1 SGHDT and CDR2 YYEEEE. Trimming stripped 2 bases from V and 0 bases from J, with 6 bases between. CDR3 bases: TGTGCCAGCAGCTTACGGGGCTCCTACGAGCAGTACTTC. Protein: CASSLRGSYEQYF.

The rearrangement joins TRBV7-9 to TRBJ2-1, with TRBD1 identical over 7 bases. Trimming removed 1 base from V and 1 base from J; junction bases left unmatched: 4. CDR3 length: 16 residues. Germline CDR1 SEHNR, CDR2 FQNEAQ (reference sequence). CDR3 bases: TGTGCCAGCAGCTTAGGTTGGGACAGATCCTACAATGAGCAGTTCTTC. Protein: CASSLGWDRSYNEQFF.

The chain has TRBV5-1 and TRBJ2-7, with TRBD2 identical over 7 bases. This CDR3 contains 14 residues. V was clipped by 5 bases and J by 2 bases; unmatched bases: 7. Per germline, CDR1 SGHRS and CDR2 YFSETQ. The CDR3 loop is CASSLSGTTYEQYF. In DNA form, the CDR3 reads TGCGCCAGCAGTTTGAGCGGGACCACCTACGAGCAGTACTTC.

The chain has TRBV7-3 and TRBJ2-5; D not certain. The V gene lost 1 base and the J gene lost 0 bases, with 9 bases spanning the gap. CDR1 and CDR2 (germline): SGHTA, FQGTGA. The CDR3 has 15 residues. This CDR3 is CASSLSGRNQETQYF. The DNA of the CDR3 is TGTGCCAGCAGCTTAAGTGGGCGAAACCAAGAGACCCAGTACTTC.

The rearrangement joins TRBV28 to TRBJ1-5; possible D gene TRBD1, 6 bases. CDR3 length: 17 residues. V lost 8 bases and J 5 bases, leaving 25 bases between the germline ends. Germline CDR1 is MDHEN and CDR2 is SYDVKM. CDR3 coding DNA: TGTGCCAGCTCCAGTTCAGTGGGACACCTAACCGATCAGCCCCAGCATTTT. Amino acids: CASSSSVGHLTDQPQHF.

This clone was observed a single time. The V and J genes are TRBV20-1 and TRBJ2-7; TRBD1 is a possible D gene (5 bases). Germline V gene data show CDR1 as DFQATT and CDR2 as SNEGSKA (reference sequence). The CDR3 contains 13 residues. V lost 3 bases and J 9 bases, leaving 18 bases between the germline ends. The CDR3: CSASQGGNRGQYF. The CDR3 coding sequence is TGCAGTGCTAGTCAGGGCGGCAATCGTGGGCAGTACTTC.

The CDR3 DNA reads as TGTGCCAGCAGCTCGCTCGACAGGGGTGGCGGGACCCAGTACTTC. Encoded protein: CASSSLDRGGGTQYF. The chain carries TRBV7-8 and TRBJ2-5, with TRBD1 matching 8 bases. Trimming took 4 bases from V and 7 from J; bases not matched to a gene: 11. CDR1 and CDR2 from the germline V gene are SGHVS and FQNEAQ. The CDR3 has 15 residues.

In nucleotides, the CDR3 is TGTGCCAGCAGCCAAGCGGGACAGCCCTACAATGAGCAGTTCTTC. Translated, it gives CASSQAGQPYNEQFF. This chain connects TRBV3-1 (or the pseudogene TRBV3-2) to TRBJ2-1, with 7 bases aligning to TRBD1. CDR3 length: 15 residues. V was pared by 1 base and J by 2 bases, with 2 bases of the junction left unmatched. Looked up from germline, CDR1 is LGHDT and CDR2 is YNNKEL (reference sequence).

As regards this clone: At the DNA level, this CDR3 is encoded by other sequences in the same sample as well. The CDR3 nucleotides are TGTGCCAGCAGTTTAAATCAGGGGTCCGAGCAGTACTTC. Translated: CASSLNQGSEQYF. The rearrangement links TRBV12-3 or TRBV12-4 to TRBJ2-7; tentatively, D is TRBD1 (6 bases). The CDR3 contains 13 residues. Trimming removed 2 bases from V and 6 bases from J, with 11 bases in between.

The chain uses TRBV7-2 and TRBJ1-2; no firm D call. The CDR3 length is 14 residues. Deletions cut 7 bases from V and 6 bases from J, with 18 bases between. Germline V gives CDR1 SGHTA, CDR2 FQGNSA. This chain's CDR3 is CASTADTGSDGYTF. The CDR3, as DNA: TGTGCCAGCACGGCCGATACGGGGAGCGATGGCTACACCTTC. Looking up the rest from reference TRBV7-2 and TRBJ1-2 gives the full variable domain: GAGVSQSPSNKVTEKGKDVELRCDPISGHTALYWYRQSLGQGLEFLIYFQGNSAPDKSGLPSDRFSAERTGGSVSTLTIQRTQQEDSAVYLCASTADTGSDGYTFGSGTRLTVV.

The chain joins TRBV3-1 (or the pseudogene TRBV3-2) to TRBJ2-1; the D gene is possibly TRBD1 (6 bases). V was shortened by 2 bases and J by 2 bases, with 13 bases between the two germline ends. CDR3 size: 16 residues. Germline-derived CDR1 and CDR2 are LGHDT and YNNKEL (reference sequence). In DNA, the CDR3 is TGTGCCAGCAGCCAACCCAGGGGTTGGACCTACAATGAGCAGTTCTTC. It translates to CASSQPRGWTYNEQFF.

This chain connects TRBV3-1 (or the pseudogene TRBV3-2) to TRBJ2-5, with 11 bases that match TRBD2. The length of the CDR3 is 15 residues. Germline CDR1 LGHDT, CDR2 YNNKEL (reference sequence). The J segment lost 6 bases and the V segment lost 5 bases, leaving 8 bases of the junction unmatched. CDR3 residues: CASSFTSGSAKTQYF. The CDR3 region has the DNA TGTGCCAGCAGCTTCACTAGCGGGAGTGCGAAGACCCAGTACTTC.

The chain carries TRBV28 and TRBJ2-7; TRBD1 matches 10 bases. This CDR3 region has 17 residues. The V gene's germline CDR1 is MDHEN and CDR2 SYDVKM. With V trimmed by 6 bases and J by 5 bases, 16 bases remained unmatched. CDR3 nucleotide sequence: TGTGCCAGCAGGCCCCTTCTTTCCGGGACAGGGGTCAACGAGCAGTACTTC. It encodes CASRPLLSGTGVNEQYF.